Listed below are T cell receptor beta chains from one sample, sequenced in a study of STAT5B mutations in CD4+ large granular lymphocyte leukemia. Repertoires were generated with immunoSEQ multiplex PCR, while TCRdb's copy carries only in-frame clones and drops some. This table holds about 33,000 clones, about 85% found once. Sequenced: CD4+ T cells from blood buffy coats. These receptor sequences come from a human donor in good health. Each CDR3 is given with its conserved first and last residue. The order of the fields is D gene, clone size, CDR3 length, V gene, J gene, CDR3 DNA, CDR3 protein. The D gene is left open where the match is weak. Size values are once, few and many counts, or a class for expanded clones, and some rows have none.

TRBD1,NA,16,TRBV28,TRBJ2-7,TGTGCCAGCAGCGGACAGGGGGGGTCGGGAGCCTACGAGCAGTACTTC,CASSGQGGSGAYEQYF
NA,NA,14,TRBV12-1,TRBJ1-5,TGTGCCATCGAGGGCGGGACTCGTATTCAGCCCCAGCATTTT,CAIEGGTRIQPQHF
TRBD1,few,14,TRBV7-9,TRBJ1-1,TGTGCCAGCAGCCGACAGGGTATGAACACTGAAGCTTTCTTT,CASSRQGMNTEAFF
NA,NA,15,TRBV5-1,TRBJ1-4,TGCGCCAGCAGCTTGGTTGCGGCGAGAGGTGAAAAACTGTTTTTT,CASSLVAARGEKLFF
TRBD2,NA,15,TRBV28,TRBJ2-7,TGTGCCAGCAGTTCTGTAGCGGGAGAAAACCCCGAGCAGTACTTC,CASSSVAGENPEQYF
NA,NA,11,TRBV5-6,TRBJ2-3,TGTGCCAGCAGCTTCCAAGATACGCAGTATTTT,CASSFQDTQYF
NA,NA,10,TRBV20-1,TRBJ2-1,TGCAGTGCTAGAAACAATGAGCAGTTCTTC,CSARNNEQFF
TRBD1,NA,14,TRBV5-1,TRBJ2-7,TGCGCCAGCAAGGGACAGGGGGCGATTAACGAGCAGTACTTC,CASKGQGAINEQYF
TRBD1,NA,16,TRBV5-1,TRBJ1-2,TGCGCCAGCAGCTCCAGCCGGGACAGATATAACTATGGCTACACCTTC,CASSSSRDRYNYGYTF
NA,once,14,TRBV6-6,TRBJ1-1,TGTGCCAGCAGTAGGCAGGGGATTGGGACTGAAGCTTTCTTT,CASSRQGIGTEAFF
TRBD1,NA,14,TRBV7-9,TRBJ1-1,TGTGCCAGCAGCCCGACAGGGATACTCACTGAAGCTTTCTTT,CASSPTGILTEAFF
TRBD2,NA,16,TRBV6-6,TRBJ2-1,TGTGCCAGCAGTTACCTACGGCTAGCGGATTACAATGAGCAGTTCTTC,CASSYLRLADYNEQFF
NA,NA,17,TRBV15,TRBJ1-5,TGTGCCACCAGCAGAGGTGGCACCGGACAGAGCAATCAGCCCCAGCATTTT,CATSRGGTGQSNQPQHF
NA,NA,14,TRBV19,TRBJ2-3,TGTGCCAGTAGTTTCAGGGCCAGCACAGATACGCAGTATTTT,CASSFRASTDTQYF
NA,NA,10,TRBV20-1,TRBJ1-2,TGCAGTGCTAGAGGCGCCGGCTACACCTTC,CSARGAGYTF
TRBD1,NA,19,TRBV7-6,TRBJ1-4,TGTGCCAGCAGCTCCCGCAAAATAGTGACAGGGGTCAATAATGAAAAACTGTTTTTT,CASSSRKIVTGVNNEKLFF
NA,NA,14,TRBV9,TRBJ1-4,TGTGCCAGCAGCGTAGGGCAGATTCCGGAAAAACTGTTTTTT,CASSVGQIPEKLFF
TRBD2,NA,17,TRBV7-2,TRBJ2-3,TGTGCCAGCAGTTCCCATTGGACTAGCGTGGGCACAGATACGCAGTATTTT,CASSSHWTSVGTDTQYF
TRBD2,NA,15,TRBV9,TRBJ2-5,TGTGCCAGCAGCGTAGTAGCGGGAGTGGATGAGACCCAGTACTTC,CASSVVAGVDETQYF
NA,NA,14,TRBV28,TRBJ2-7,TGTGCCAGCATCGCCATAGCGAGCTCCTACGAGCAGTACTTC,CASIAIASSYEQYF
NA,NA,13,TRBV28,TRBJ1-2,TGTGCCAGCAGTTTCGGGGGCGCGGATGGCTACACCTTC,CASSFGGADGYTF
NA,once,15,TRBV18,TRBJ2-7,TGTGCCAGCTCACCTGGGGACAAAAGCTCCTACGAGCAGTACTTC,CASSPGDKSSYEQYF
NA,NA,18,TRBV4-3,TRBJ2-2,TGCGCCAGCAGCCAAGGGCCGCTAGGCGGGGCGAACACCGGGGAGCTGTTTTTT,CASSQGPLGGANTGELFF
NA,NA,16,TRBV19,TRBJ2-2,TGTGCCAGTAGTATTTTCGGGGGTATGAACACCGGGGAGCTGTTTTTT,CASSIFGGMNTGELFF
NA,NA,15,TRBV5-8,TRBJ1-2,TGTGCCAGCAGCTTAGGTTTTGACAGCGGCTATGGCTACACCTTC,CASSLGFDSGYGYTF
NA,NA,15,TRBV11-2,TRBJ2-5,TGTGCCAGCAGCTTAACCCCGGGCCCACAAGAGACCCAGTACTTC,CASSLTPGPQETQYF
NA,NA,12,TRBV10-3,TRBJ2-1,TGTGCCATCAGTGAGTCGGTTGGTGAGCAGTTCTTC,CAISESVGEQFF
NA,NA,12,TRBV7-2,TRBJ2-7,TGTGCCAGCAGCGAACGAGGGGTCGAGCAGTACTTC,CASSERGVEQYF
NA,once,14,TRBV28,TRBJ1-4,TGTGCCAGCACTCGGGAACCTGGTAATGAAAAACTGTTTTTT,CASTREPGNEKLFF
NA,few,12,TRBV6-5,TRBJ1-1,TGTGCCAGCAGTTCTTGGGACACTGAAGCTTTCTTT,CASSSWDTEAFF
TRBD1,NA,14,TRBV7-2,TRBJ1-5,TGTGCCAGCAGCTCACAGGGGGCCGATCAGCCCCAGCATTTT,CASSSQGADQPQHF
TRBD1,NA,14,TRBV28,TRBJ1-5,TGTGCCAGCAGTACCGGGACAGGGGTTCAGCCCCAGCATTTT,CASSTGTGVQPQHF
NA,NA,14,TRBV29-1,TRBJ2-1,TGCAGCGTTCTCGGGGAGAGCTCCTACAATGAGCAGTTCTTC,CSVLGESSYNEQFF
NA,NA,17,TRBV14,TRBJ1-3,TGTGCCAGCAGCCAATGGGGTAATCGAGGTGCTGGAAACACCATATATTTT,CASSQWGNRGAGNTIYF
NA,NA,14,TRBV14,TRBJ2-2,TGTGCCAGCAGCCACCACAATCGGCCCGGGGAGCTGTTTTTT,CASSHHNRPGELFF
NA,NA,14,TRBV5-6,TRBJ2-5,TGTGCCAGCAGCTGGGACCGTACGGCAGAGACCCAGTACTTC,CASSWDRTAETQYF
TRBD1,NA,14,TRBV5-4,TRBJ2-3,TGTGCCAGCAGCTGGGGCAGGGGGACAGATACGCAGTATTTT,CASSWGRGTDTQYF
TRBD2,NA,19,TRBV27,TRBJ2-3,TGTGCCAGCAGCCTTTATGGGCGCCTACTAGCGGGAGACACAGATACGCAGTATTTT,CASSLYGRLLAGDTDTQYF
NA,NA,13,TRBV2,TRBJ2-7,TGTGCCAGCAGAATGGGGTCCCCCATAGAGCAGTACTTC,CASRMGSPIEQYF
TRBD2,NA,15,TRBV6-1,TRBJ2-2,TGTGCCAGCAGTGGACTAGCGGGAGGGCCCGGGGAGCTGTTTTTT,CASSGLAGGPGELFF
NA,once,16,TRBV9,TRBJ1-1,TGTGCCAGCAGCGTATGGGAGGGACCGTGGGGCACTGAAGCTTTCTTT,CASSVWEGPWGTEAFF
NA,few,12,TRBV29-1,TRBJ1-1,TGCAGCGTTGATGAGGGGAACACTGAAGCTTTCTTT,CSVDEGNTEAFF
NA,NA,13,TRBV18,TRBJ1-1,TGTGCCAGCTCACCACCGGTAAACACTGAAGCTTTCTTT,CASSPPVNTEAFF
NA,NA,17,TRBV6-1,TRBJ2-6,TGTGCCAGCAGTGACACCTTCACTTACTCTGGGGCCAACGTCCTGACTTTC,CASSDTFTYSGANVLTF
TRBD2,NA,16,TRBV11-2,TRBJ2-1,TGTGCCAGCAGCTTAGCGGCTAGCGGGAGCCACAATGAGCAGTTCTTC,CASSLAASGSHNEQFF
NA,NA,11,TRBV20-1,TRBJ2-5,TGCAGTGTTCTCCTTAGAGGGCCCCAGTACTTC,CSVLLRGPQYF
NA,NA,15,TRBV6-1,TRBJ2-3,TGTGCCAGCAGTGAAGCACACAGGCGAACAGATACGCAGTATTTT,CASSEAHRRTDTQYF
TRBD2,few,15,TRBV6-5,TRBJ2-7,TGTGCCAGCAGTTACTCTAGCGGGGTTACCTACGAGCAGTACTTC,CASSYSSGVTYEQYF
TRBD1,NA,14,TRBV5-1,TRBJ1-1,TGCGCCAGCAGTCGACAGGGGGCAGGGACTGAAGCTTTCTTT,CASSRQGAGTEAFF
TRBD2,NA,16,TRBV4-1,TRBJ2-5,TGCGCCAGCAGCCAAAACCCGGGGCGGGAGCAAGAGACCCAGTACTTC,CASSQNPGREQETQYF
NA,NA,15,TRBV28,TRBJ1-5,TGTGCCAGCAGTTTATGGGACGCAAATAATCAGCCCCAGCATTTT,CASSLWDANNQPQHF
NA,NA,14,TRBV7-2,TRBJ1-2,TGTGCCAGCAGCCCCGACAGGCTGAACTATGGCTACACCTTC,CASSPDRLNYGYTF
NA,NA,15,TRBV5-4,TRBJ2-7,TGTGCCAGCAGCCCGGAAGTGTCGAGGCCCGACGAGCAGTACTTC,CASSPEVSRPDEQYF
NA,once,15,TRBV4-2,TRBJ1-2,TGTGCCAGCAGCCAAGAGGGGCAGGGGAACTATGGCTACACCTTC,CASSQEGQGNYGYTF